This T cell receptor (beta chain) is from a study of radiation and T cells in renal cell carcinoma. Sequenced by immunoSEQ multiplex PCR; TCRdb stores in-frame clones only, minus some. This table has approximately 100,000 clones, around 88% appearing once. Time point denoted: baseline pretreatment blood. Treatment: 15 Gy SBRT to primary tumor, nephrectomy 4 weeks later. This CDR3 has 16 amino acids. Germline V gene sequence: CDR1 SGHNT, CDR2 YYREEE (reference sequence). The V gene end was trimmed by 3 bases and the J gene end by 6 bases; junction bases not matched to a gene: 10. The rearrangement links TRBV5-4 to TRBJ2-2, with 8 nucleotides matching TRBD2. The source is a man aged 45-65 years with renal cell carcinoma. The source material was blood, sampled from a patient whose treatment included radiotherapy and nephrectomy. CDR3 residues: CASSSHGGGQAGELFF. The DNA of the CDR3 is TGTGCCAGCAGCTCCCACGGGGGGGGCCAGGCCGGGGAGCTGTTTTTT. Together with reference TRBV5-4 and TRBJ2-2, the CDR3 gives the full variable domain: ETGVTQSPTHLIKTRGQQVTLRCSSQSGHNTVSWYQQALGQGPQFIFQYYREEENGRGNFPPRFSGLQFPNYSSELNVNALELDDSALYLCASSSHGGGQAGELFFGEGSRLTVL.